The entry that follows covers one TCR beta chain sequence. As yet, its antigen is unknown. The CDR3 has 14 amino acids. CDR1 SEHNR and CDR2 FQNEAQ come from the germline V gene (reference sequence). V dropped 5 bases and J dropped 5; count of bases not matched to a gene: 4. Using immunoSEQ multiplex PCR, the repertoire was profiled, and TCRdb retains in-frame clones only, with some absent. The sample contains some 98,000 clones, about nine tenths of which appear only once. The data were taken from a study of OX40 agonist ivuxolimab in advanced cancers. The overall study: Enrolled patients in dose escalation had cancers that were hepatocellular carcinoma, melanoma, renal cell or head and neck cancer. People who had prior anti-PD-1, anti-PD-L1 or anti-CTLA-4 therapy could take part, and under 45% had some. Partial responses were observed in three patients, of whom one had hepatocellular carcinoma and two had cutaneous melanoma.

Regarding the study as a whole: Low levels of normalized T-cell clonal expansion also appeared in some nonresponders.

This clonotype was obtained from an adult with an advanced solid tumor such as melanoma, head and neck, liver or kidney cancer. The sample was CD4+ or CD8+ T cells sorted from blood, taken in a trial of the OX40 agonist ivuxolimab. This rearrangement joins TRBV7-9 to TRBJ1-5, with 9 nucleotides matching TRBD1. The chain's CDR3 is CASSTTGGYQPQHF. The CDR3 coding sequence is TGTGCCAGCAGCACCACAGGGGGCTATCAGCCCCAGCATTTT.